Described below is a single T cell receptor (beta chain) sequence and its context. Profiling relied on immunoSEQ multiplex PCR, and the TCRdb table lists in-frame clones only, not all of them. The sample carries under 50,000 clones, more than 70% recorded once. The data derive from a study of control samples from healthy donors and cancer patients. The length of the CDR3 is 13 residues. CDR1 LNHDA and CDR2 SQIVND come from the germline V gene (reference sequence). V was pared by 7 bases and J by 2 bases, with 8 bases between. The genes are TRBV19 and TRBJ2-2, with D possibly TRBD2 on 5 matching bases. The sample was PBMCs. The TCR sequence derives from a woman aged 55-70 years with lung cancer. The CDR3 spells CASIARNTGELFF. CDR3 nucleotides: TGTGCCAGTATAGCGCGCAACACCGGGGAGCTGTTTTTT.